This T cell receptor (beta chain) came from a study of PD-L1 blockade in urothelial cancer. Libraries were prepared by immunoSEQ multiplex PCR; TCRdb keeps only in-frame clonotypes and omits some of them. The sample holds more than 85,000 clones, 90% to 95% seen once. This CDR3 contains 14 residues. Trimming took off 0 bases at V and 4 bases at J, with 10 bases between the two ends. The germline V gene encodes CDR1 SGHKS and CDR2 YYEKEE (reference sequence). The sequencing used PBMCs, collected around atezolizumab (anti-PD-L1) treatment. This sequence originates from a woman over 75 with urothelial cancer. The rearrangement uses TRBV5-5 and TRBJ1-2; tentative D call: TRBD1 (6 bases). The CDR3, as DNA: TGTGCCAGCAGCTTGGGCCAGGGGAGCTATGGCTACACCTTC. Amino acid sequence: CASSLGQGSYGYTF.